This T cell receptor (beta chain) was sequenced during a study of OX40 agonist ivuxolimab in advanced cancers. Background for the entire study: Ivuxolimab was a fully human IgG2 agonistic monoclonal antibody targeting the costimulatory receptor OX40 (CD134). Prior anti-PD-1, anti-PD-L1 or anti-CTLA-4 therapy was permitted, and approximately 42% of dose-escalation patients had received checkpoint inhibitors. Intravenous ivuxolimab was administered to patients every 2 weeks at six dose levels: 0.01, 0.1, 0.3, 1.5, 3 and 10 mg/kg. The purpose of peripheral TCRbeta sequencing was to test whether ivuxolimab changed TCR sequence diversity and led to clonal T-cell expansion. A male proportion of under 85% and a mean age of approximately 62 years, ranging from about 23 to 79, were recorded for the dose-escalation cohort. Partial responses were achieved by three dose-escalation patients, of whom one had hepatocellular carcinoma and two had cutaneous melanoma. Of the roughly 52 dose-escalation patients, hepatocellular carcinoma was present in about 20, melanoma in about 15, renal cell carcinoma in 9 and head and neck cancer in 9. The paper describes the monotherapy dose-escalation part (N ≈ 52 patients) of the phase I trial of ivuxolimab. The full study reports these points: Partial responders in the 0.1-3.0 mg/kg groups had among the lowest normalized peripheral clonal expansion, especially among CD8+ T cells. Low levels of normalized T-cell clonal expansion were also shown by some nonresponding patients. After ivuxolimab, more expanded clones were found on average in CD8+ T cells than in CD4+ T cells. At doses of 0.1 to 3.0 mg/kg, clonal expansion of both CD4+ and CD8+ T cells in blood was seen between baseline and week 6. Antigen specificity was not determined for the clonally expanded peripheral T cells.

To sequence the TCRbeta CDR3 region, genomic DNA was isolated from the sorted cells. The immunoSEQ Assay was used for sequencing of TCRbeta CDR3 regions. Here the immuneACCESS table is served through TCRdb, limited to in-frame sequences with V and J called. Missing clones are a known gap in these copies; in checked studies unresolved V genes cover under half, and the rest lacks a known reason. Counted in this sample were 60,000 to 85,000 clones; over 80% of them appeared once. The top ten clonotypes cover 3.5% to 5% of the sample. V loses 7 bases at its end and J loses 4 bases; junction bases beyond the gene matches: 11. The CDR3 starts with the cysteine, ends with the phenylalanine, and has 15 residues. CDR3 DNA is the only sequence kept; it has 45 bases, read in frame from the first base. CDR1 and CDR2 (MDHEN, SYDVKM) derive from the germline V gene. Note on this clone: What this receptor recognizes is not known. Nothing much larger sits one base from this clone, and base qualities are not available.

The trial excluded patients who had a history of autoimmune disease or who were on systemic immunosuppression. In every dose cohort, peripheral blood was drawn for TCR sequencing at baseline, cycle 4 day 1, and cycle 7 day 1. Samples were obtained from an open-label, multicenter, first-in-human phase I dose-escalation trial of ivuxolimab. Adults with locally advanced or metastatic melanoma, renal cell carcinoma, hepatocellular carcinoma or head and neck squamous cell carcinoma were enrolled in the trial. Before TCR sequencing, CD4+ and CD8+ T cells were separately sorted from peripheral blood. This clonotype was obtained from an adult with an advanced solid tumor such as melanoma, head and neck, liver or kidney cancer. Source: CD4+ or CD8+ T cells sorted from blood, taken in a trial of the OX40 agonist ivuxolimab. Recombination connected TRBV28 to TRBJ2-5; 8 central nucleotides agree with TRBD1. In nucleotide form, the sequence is TGTGCCAGCAAGGACAGGGACATGAGAGGAGAGACCCAGTACTTC. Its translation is CASKDRDMRGETQYF.